This entry describes one TCR beta chain. The CDR3 spans 15 residues. Looked up from germline, CDR1 is SNHLY and CDR2 is FYNNEI. The ends lost 3 bases at V and 2 bases at J; junction bases unmatched: 4. The data were taken from a study of blood T cell repertoires in COVID-19. Study-level information: Samples came from the United States, Italy and Spain, spanning acute and convalescent COVID-19. T cells, B-cell-depleted T cells, or PBMCs supplied cDNA or gDNA.

Authors' data handling: Quantification of nucleated cells was approximated via reference gene primer amplification. Profiling relied on immunoSEQ multiplex PCR, and the TCRdb table lists in-frame clones only, not all of them. V, J and clone size reflect that table, while D and trimming were determined from the DNA. The sample has 65,000 to 75,000 clones, approximately 84% seen once; the top ten hold under 5%. The chain recombines TRBV2 with TRBJ1-5; 7 nucleotides agree with TRBD1. The sample taken for sequencing was peripheral blood. The TCR sequence derives from a woman aged 60-75 years with acute or convalescent COVID-19. CDR3 in DNA: TGTGCCAGCAGTGATTTGGGGACAGGCAATCAGCCCCAGCATTTT. Translating gives CASSDLGTGNQPQHF.